The rows below give T cell receptor beta chains drawn from one sample of a study of PD-L1 blockade in urothelial cancer. Profiling relied on immunoSEQ multiplex PCR, and the TCRdb table lists in-frame clones only, not all of them. The profile shows under 55,000 clones, around nine tenths of them singletons. The sample consisted of PBMCs, taken around atezolizumab (anti-PD-L1) treatment. These TCRs come from a donor aged 40 or older with urothelial cancer. CDR3s include the opening cysteine and the closing phenylalanine or tryptophan. A D gene is named only where the DNA matches it firmly. Rows may omit the clone size; those that give it use once, few, many or a size class.

>TRBD2|TRBJ2-3|TRBV5-4|16|.
TGTGCCAGCAGCTTGGGAGCGGGAGCCCGCACAGATACGCAGTATTTT
CASSLGAGARTDTQYF
>TRBD1|TRBJ1-2|TRBV28|14|.
TGTGCCAGCAGCCCGGACAGGGGGCTTTATGGCTACACCTTC
CASSPDRGLYGYTF
>TRBD2|TRBJ2-2|TRBV9|16|few
TGTGCCAGCAGCGCTGTAGCGGGCCCCGGGACCGGGGAGCTGTTTTTT
CASSAVAGPGTGELFF
>TRBD2|TRBJ2-3|TRBV6-1|15|.
TGTGCCAGCAGTGGTCTAGCGGGGAACTTCGATACGCAGTATTTT
CASSGLAGNFDTQYF
>.|TRBJ2-4|TRBV11-3|12|.
TGTGCCAGCAGCTCCCCAAGCGGCTCGCAGTACTTC
CASSSPSGSQYF
>TRBD2|TRBJ2-5|TRBV4-1|14|.
TGCGCCAGCAGCCAAGAACTAGCGCAAGAGACCCAGTACTTC
CASSQELAQETQYF
>TRBD1|TRBJ2-5|TRBV5-4|13|few
TGTGCCAGCAGCCGACAGGGTGGGGAGACCCAGTACTTC
CASSRQGGETQYF
>TRBD1|TRBJ1-2|TRBV9|15|.
TGTGCCAGCAGCGGCAGGGGGCCCCTAGGCTATGGCTACACCTTC
CASSGRGPLGYGYTF
>TRBD1|TRBJ1-5|TRBV28|13|few
TGTGCCAGCAGTTTGGCAGGGGGACAGCCCCAGCATTTT
CASSLAGGQPQHF
>TRBD2|TRBJ2-1|TRBV6-1|15|.
TGTGCCAGCAGTGAATTCGGGGCTCGGGAGGTTGGGCAGTTCTTC
CASSEFGAREVGQFF
>.|TRBJ1-1|TRBV7-2|13|once
TGTGCCAGCAGCTTAGGGGGGGTCACTGAAGCTTTCTTT
CASSLGGVTEAFF